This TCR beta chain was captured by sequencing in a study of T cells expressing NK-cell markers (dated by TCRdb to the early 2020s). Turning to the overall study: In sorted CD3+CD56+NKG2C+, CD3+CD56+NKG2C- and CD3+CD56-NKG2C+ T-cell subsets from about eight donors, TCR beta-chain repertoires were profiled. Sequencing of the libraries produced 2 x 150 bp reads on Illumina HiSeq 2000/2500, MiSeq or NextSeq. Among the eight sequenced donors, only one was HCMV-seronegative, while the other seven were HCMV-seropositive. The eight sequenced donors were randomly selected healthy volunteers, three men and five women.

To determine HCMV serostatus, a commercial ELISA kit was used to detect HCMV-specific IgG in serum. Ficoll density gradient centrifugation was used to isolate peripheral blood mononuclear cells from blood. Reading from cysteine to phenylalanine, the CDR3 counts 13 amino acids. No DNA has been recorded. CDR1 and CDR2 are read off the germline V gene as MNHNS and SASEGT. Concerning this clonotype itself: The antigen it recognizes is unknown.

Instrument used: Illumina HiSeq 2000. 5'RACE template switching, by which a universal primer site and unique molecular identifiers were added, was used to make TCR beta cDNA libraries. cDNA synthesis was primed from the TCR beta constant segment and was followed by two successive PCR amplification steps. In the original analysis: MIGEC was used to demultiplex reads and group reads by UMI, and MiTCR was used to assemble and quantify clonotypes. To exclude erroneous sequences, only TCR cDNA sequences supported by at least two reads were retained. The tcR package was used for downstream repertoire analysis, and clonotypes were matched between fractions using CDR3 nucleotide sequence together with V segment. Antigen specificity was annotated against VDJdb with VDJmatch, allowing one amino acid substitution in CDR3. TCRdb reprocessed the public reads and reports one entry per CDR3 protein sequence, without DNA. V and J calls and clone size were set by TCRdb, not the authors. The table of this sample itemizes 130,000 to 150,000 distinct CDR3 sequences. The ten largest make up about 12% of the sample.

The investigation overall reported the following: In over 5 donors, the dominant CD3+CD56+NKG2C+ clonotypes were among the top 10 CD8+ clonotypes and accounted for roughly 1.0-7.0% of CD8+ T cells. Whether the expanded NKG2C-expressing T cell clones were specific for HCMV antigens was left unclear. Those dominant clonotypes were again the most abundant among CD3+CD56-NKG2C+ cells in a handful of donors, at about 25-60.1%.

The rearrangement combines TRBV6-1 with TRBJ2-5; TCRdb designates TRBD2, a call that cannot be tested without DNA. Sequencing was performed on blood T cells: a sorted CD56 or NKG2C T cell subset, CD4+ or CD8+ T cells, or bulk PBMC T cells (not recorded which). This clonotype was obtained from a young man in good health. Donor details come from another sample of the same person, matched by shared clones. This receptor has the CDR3 CASRWSLGETQYF.